There are many counts of the clone carrying this T cell receptor (beta chain). Its antigen is as yet unknown. This specimen belongs to a study of response to subunit inactivated influenza vaccine. TCRdb passed the RT-PCR reads through MiXCR, listing each CDR3 protein once. In the table there are 430,000 or so distinct CDR3 sequences, over 9.5% of which are singletons. Overall study findings and caveats: Few additional T cells are recruited per seasonal influenza vaccination, authors suggested.

V gave up 3 bases and J gave up 7 bases; unmatched junction bases: 9. The CDR3 is 15 residues long. CDR1 and CDR2 (germline): SGDLS, YYNGEE. The chain is built from TRBV9 and TRBJ1-1; 10 nucleotides agree with TRBD1. The source material was PBMCs from blood, sampled around seven weeks after vaccination. This TCR was recovered from a man aged 45-65 years who received an inactivated influenza vaccine. In DNA form, the CDR3 reads TGTGCCAGCAGCGCCCGACAGGGGGCTAGAGGTGAAGCTTTCTTT. This gives the protein CASSARQGARGEAFF. The whole variable domain, remainder taken from reference TRBV9 and TRBJ1-1, is DSGVTQTPKHLITATGQRVTLRCSPRSGDLSVYWYQQSLDQGLQFLIQYYNGEERAKGNILERFSAQQFPDLHSELNLSSLELGDSALYFCASSARQGARGEAFFGQGTRLTVV.